Below are 14 T cell receptor beta chains sequenced from a single sample in a study of beta chain features in type 1 diabetes. Study results and caveats: Across all four CD4+ subsets, people with type 1 diabetes showed modestly shorter TCRB CDR3s.

These TCRs' antigens remain unknown. The whole isolated RNA underwent reverse transcription, so sequencing captured expressed TCRB transcripts. Using immunoSEQ multiplex PCR, the repertoire was profiled, and TCRdb retains in-frame clones only, with some absent. This repertoire shows 93,000 or so clones, over 25% found once; its top ten account for more than 0.5%. The sequencing sample was made of central memory CD4+ T cells from blood. These receptors all stem from a woman between 18 and 30 years old with type 1 diabetes.

This clone has just a few counts. Its ends do not fully match the called genes, so a read error is possible. The chain recombines TRBV11-2 with TRBJ2-1; D possibly corresponds to TRBD1 (6 bases). Germline-derived CDR1 and CDR2 are SGHAT and FQNNGV. This CDR3 is 17 amino acids long. CDR3 in amino acids: CASSLGIRGHQSSPPLF. The CDR3, as DNA: TGTGCCAGCAGCTTAGGGATCCGGGGACACCAAAGCTCTCCCCCCCTCTTC.

The chain carries TRBV2 and TRBJ2-3; D not certain. Germline assignment: CDR1 SNHLY and CDR2 FYNNEI. The ends were cut back, 6 bases at V and 0 bases at J, with 10 bases in the middle. This CDR3 contains 14 residues. CDR3 sequence (DNA): TGTGCCAGCAGCTCCCCTTCTAGCACAGATACGCAGTATTTT. This sequence encodes CASSSPSSTDTQYF.

Of note for this clone: Other DNA sequences in the same sample also yield this CDR3. The chain couples TRBV20-1 to TRBJ2-5; D unresolved. In germline, CDR1 is DFQATT, CDR2 SNEGSKA (reference sequence). CDR3 length: 11 residues. Trimming left V 7 bases short and J 2 bases short, with 8 bases between. Here the CDR3 DNA reads TGCAGTGAGCAGGATCAAGAGACCCAGTACTTC. Protein: CSEQDQETQYF.

This chain uses TRBV5-4 with TRBJ2-7; the D is unclear. Germline values: CDR1 SGHNT, CDR2 YYREEE (reference sequence). V lost 0 bases and J lost 8, with 12 bases in between. The CDR3 length is 13 residues. CDR3 bases: TGTGCCAGCAGCTTGGACGGTCAGGTCCAGCAGTACGTC. Protein sequence: CASSLDGQVQQYV.

The sample holds a few counts of this clone. This chain connects TRBV5-1 to TRBJ2-7, with D perhaps matching TRBD1 (7 bases). The CDR3 extends over 14 amino acids. Looked up from germline, CDR1 is SGHRS and CDR2 is YFSETQ. The V end was cut by 4 bases, the J end by 3 bases, with 14 bases between. The CDR3 bases are TGCGCCAGCAGCACCGCGGGACAGCTCTACGAGCAGTACTTC. Encoded protein: CASSTAGQLYEQYF.

The table lists this clone with a few counts. The chain joins TRBV19 to TRBJ1-5; D might be TRBD1 (6 bases). The CDR3 totals 15 residues. V gave up 4 bases and J gave up 5 bases, with 15 bases separating them. Germline CDR1 reads LNHDA; CDR2 reads SQIVND (reference sequence). CDR3 DNA sequence: TGTGCCAGTAGTAACCACAGGGAAGCGGATCAGCCCCAGCATTTT. It translates to CASSNHREADQPQHF.

This clone was seen more than once but under ten times. The chain joins TRBV18 to TRBJ1-1; TRBD1 might be the D (5 bases). This CDR3 contains 15 residues. Deletions cut 3 bases from V and 1 base from J, with 12 bases between. CDR1 and CDR2 from the germline V gene are KGHSH and LQKENI. The CDR3 sequence is CASSPNGQGNTEAFF. CDR3 in DNA: TGTGCCAGCTCACCGAATGGGCAGGGGAACACTGAAGCTTTCTTT.

The sample holds a few counts of this clone. This specimen includes other DNA sequences encoding the same CDR3. V and J are TRBV6-6 and TRBJ2-3; TRBD2 aligns across 11 bases. Germline CDR1 is MNHNY and CDR2 is SVGAGI (reference sequence). The CDR3 extends over 14 amino acids. Germline trimming cut 6 bases from V and 4 bases from J; bases unmatched to any gene: 3. The chain's CDR3 is CASRLGLAADTQYF. In nucleotides, the CDR3 is TGTGCCAGCAGACTGGGACTAGCGGCAGATACGCAGTATTTT.

The chain couples TRBV28 to TRBJ2-7; TRBD1 aligns across 10 bases. Germline V lookup: CDR1 MDHEN, CDR2 SYDVKM. With V trimmed by 6 bases and J by 4 bases, 6 bases remained unmatched. CDR3 length equals 14 residues. CDR3 coding DNA: TGTGCCAGCAGCGCCGGGACAGGGGTATACGAGCAGTACGTC. Amino acids: CASSAGTGVYEQYV.

The chain is built from TRBV30 and TRBJ2-5, with D possibly TRBD2 on 6 matching bases. V was cut by 2 bases and J by 4 bases, with 14 bases left in between. CDR3 length equals 14 residues. The germline V gene has CDR1 GTSNPN and CDR2 SVGIG (reference sequence). The CDR3 reads CAWSYRLVPETQYF. The CDR3 DNA follows: TGTGCCTGGAGTTACCGACTAGTTCCAGAGACCCAGTACTTC. Filled out from reference TRBV30 and TRBJ2-5, the complete variable domain reads SQTIHQWPATLVQPVGSPLSLECTVEGTSNPNLYWYRQAAGRGLQLLFYSVGIGQISSEVPQNLSASRPQDRQFILSSKKLLLSDSGFYLCAWSYRLVPETQYFGPGTRLLVL.

There are a few counts of this clone. CDR3 loop: CASSWDRRKGTNEKLFF. Here the CDR3 DNA reads TGTGCCAGCAGCTGGGACAGGAGAAAAGGCACTAATGAAAAACTGTTTTTT. V gene TRBV7-2 combines with J gene TRBJ1-4; 8 positions agree with TRBD1. Germline-derived CDR1 and CDR2 are SGHTA and FQGNSA. This CDR3 region has 17 residues. V lost 4 bases and J lost 2; bases outside the gene matches: 9.

This clone was seen a handful of times. V gene TRBV7-9 combines with J gene TRBJ1-2, with D unclear. The CDR3 is made up of 15 amino acids. Germline assignment: CDR1 SEHNR and CDR2 FQNEAQ (reference sequence). Trimming left V 5 bases short and J 4 bases short, with 17 bases between. The CDR3 loop reads CASSPNRGSTYGYTF. CDR3 DNA: TGTGCCAGCAGCCCGAATCGGGGATCTACCTATGGCTACACCTTC.

This clone showed up just a few times. This chain links TRBV5-1 with TRBJ1-1; TRBD1 might be the D (6 bases). Germline V gene sequence: CDR1 SGHRS, CDR2 YFSETQ. This CDR3 has 14 amino acids. V dropped 5 bases and J dropped 0 bases, with 11 bases sitting between them. In DNA, the CDR3 is TGCGCCAGCAGGGCTGGACAGATGAACACTGAAGCTTTCTTT. It encodes CASRAGQMNTEAFF. The whole variable domain, filled in from reference TRBV5-1 and TRBJ1-1, reads KAGVTQTPRYLIKTRGQQVTLSCSPISGHRSVSWYQQTPGQGLQFLFEYFSETQRNKGNFPGRFSGRQFSNSRSEMNVSTLELGDSALYLCASRAGQMNTEAFFGQGTRLTVV.

The chain links TRBV2 to TRBJ2-4; 9 bases are a match to TRBD1. CDR3 size: 15 residues. V lost 4 bases to trimming and J lost 5 bases; unmatched junction nucleotides: 6. Germline-derived CDR1 and CDR2 are SNHLY and FYNNEI. DNA for the CDR3: TGTGCCAGCAGTGGACAGGGGGTATCCCAAAACATTCAGTACTTC. Translated: CASSGQGVSQNIQYF.